This T cell receptor beta chain was retrieved from a study of T cell responses to AZD1222 COVID-19 vaccine. Study-level points and caveats: After the peak T cell response, and only then, were repertoires sampled.

This clone was counted between two and nine times. The antigen is unknown. Clones were sequenced by immunoSEQ multiplex PCR, and TCRdb holds only the in-frame ones, with some missing. The sample holds some 140,000 clones; about nine tenths are singletons and the top ten take around 3.1%. The length of the CDR3 is 13 residues. The V and J ends lost 6 bases and 0 bases respectively, with 5 bases between them. Germline lookup yields CDR1 KGHSH and CDR2 LQKENI. Material: peripheral blood, obtained on day 0 of AZD1222 vaccination. This clonotype was sampled from an adult in good health. The chain joins TRBV18 to TRBJ1-4; no clear D. CDR3 region: CASSLTTNEKLFF. CDR3 nucleotides: TGTGCCAGCTCCCTTACAACTAATGAAAAACTGTTTTTT.